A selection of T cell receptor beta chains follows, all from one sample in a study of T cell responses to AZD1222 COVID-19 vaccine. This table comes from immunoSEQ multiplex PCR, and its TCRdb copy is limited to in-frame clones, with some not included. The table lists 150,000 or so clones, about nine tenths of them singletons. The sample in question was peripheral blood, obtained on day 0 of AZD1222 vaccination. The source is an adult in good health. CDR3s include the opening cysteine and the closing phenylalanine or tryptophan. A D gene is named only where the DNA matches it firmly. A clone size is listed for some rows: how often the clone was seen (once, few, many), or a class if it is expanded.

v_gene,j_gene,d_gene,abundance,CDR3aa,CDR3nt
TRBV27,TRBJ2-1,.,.,CASSPTLGSYNEQFF,TGTGCCAGCAGTCCGACCCTTGGCTCCTACAATGAGCAGTTCTTC
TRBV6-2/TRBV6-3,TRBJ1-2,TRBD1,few,CASSYDQGAYGYTF,TGTGCCAGCAGTTACGACCAGGGGGCGTATGGCTACACCTTC
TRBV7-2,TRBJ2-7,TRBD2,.,CASSWTSGPTYEQYF,TGTGCCAGCAGCTGGACTAGCGGCCCGACCTACGAGCAGTACTTC
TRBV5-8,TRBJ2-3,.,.,CASSLDQARGTDTQYF,TGTGCCAGCAGCTTGGATCAGGCACGGGGCACAGATACGCAGTATTTT
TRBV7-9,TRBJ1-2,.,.,CASSFSGNGYTF,TGTGCCAGCAGCTTTTCGGGAAACGGCTACACCTTC
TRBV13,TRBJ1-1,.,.,CASSTTHGTEAFF,TGTGCCAGCAGCACGACACACGGGACTGAAGCTTTCTTT
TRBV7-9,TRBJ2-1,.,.,CASRPGLQSNEQFF,TGTGCCAGCAGACCGGGACTCCAAAGTAATGAGCAGTTCTTC
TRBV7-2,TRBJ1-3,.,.,CASSLRGVGNTIYF,TGTGCCAGCAGCTTAAGAGGGGTAGGAAACACCATATATTTT
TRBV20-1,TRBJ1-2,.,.,CSASAWTGGHGYTF,TGCAGTGCTAGTGCATGGACCGGGGGCCATGGCTACACCTTC
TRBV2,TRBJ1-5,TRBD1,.,CASSEGQGANQPQHF,TGTGCCAGCAGTGAAGGGCAGGGGGCGAATCAGCCCCAGCATTTT
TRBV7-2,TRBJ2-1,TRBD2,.,CASSSGASGSGEQFF,TGTGCCAGCAGCAGTGGGGCTAGCGGGAGTGGTGAGCAGTTCTTC
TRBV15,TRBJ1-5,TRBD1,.,CATSRDLNLEGGGQPQHF,TGTGCCACCAGCAGAGATTTAAATCTAGAAGGGGGCGGACAGCCCCAGCATTTT
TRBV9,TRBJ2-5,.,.,CASSVGGRPQETQYF,TGTGCCAGCAGCGTAGGTGGCAGGCCTCAAGAGACCCAGTACTTC
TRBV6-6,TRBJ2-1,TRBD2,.,CASTSQLAGYNEQFF,TGTGCCAGCACCTCCCAGCTAGCGGGCTACAATGAGCAGTTCTTC
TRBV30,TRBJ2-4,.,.,CAWGVAKNIQYF,TGTGCCTGGGGGGTCGCTAAAAACATTCAGTACTTC
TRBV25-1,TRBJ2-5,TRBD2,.,CASSVTSGRAAQETQYF,TGTGCCAGCAGTGTAACTAGCGGGAGGGCCGCCCAAGAGACCCAGTACTTC
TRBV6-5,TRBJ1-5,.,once,CASSYSRRGNQPQHF,TGTGCCAGCAGTTACTCGAGGCGGGGCAATCAGCCCCAGCATTTT
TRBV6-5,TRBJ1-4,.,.,CASSSLSGANEKLFF,TGTGCCAGCAGTTCGTTGTCCGGGGCTAATGAAAAACTGTTTTTT
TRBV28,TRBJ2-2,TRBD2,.,CASSFVLAGGPETGELFF,TGTGCCAGCAGTTTTGTCCTAGCGGGAGGGCCGGAAACCGGGGAGCTGTTTTTT
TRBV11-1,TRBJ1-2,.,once,CASSLGRGIGYTF,TGTGCCAGCAGCTTAGGCCGCGGAATCGGCTACACCTTC
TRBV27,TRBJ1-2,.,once,CASTNGTLYGYTF,TGTGCCAGTACGAACGGGACACTCTATGGCTACACCTTC
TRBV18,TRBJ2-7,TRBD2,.,CASSRGLAGEGEQYF,TGTGCCAGCTCACGGGGACTAGCGGGAGAAGGCGAGCAGTACTTC